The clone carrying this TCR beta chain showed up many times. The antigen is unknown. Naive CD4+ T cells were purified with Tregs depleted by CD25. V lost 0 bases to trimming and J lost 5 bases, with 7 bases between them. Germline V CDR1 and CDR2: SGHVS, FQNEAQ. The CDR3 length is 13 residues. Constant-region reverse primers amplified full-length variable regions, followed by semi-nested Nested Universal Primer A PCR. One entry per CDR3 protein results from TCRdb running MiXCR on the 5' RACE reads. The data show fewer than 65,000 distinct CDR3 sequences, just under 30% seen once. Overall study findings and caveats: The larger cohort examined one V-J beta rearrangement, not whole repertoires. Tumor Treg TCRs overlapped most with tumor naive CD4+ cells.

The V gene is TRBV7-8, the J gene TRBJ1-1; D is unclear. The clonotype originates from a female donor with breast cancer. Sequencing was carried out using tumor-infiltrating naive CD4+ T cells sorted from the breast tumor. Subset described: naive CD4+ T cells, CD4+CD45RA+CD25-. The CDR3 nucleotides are TGTGCCAGCAGCTTAGCGGGGATGACTGAAGCTTTCTTT. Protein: CASSLAGMTEAFF.